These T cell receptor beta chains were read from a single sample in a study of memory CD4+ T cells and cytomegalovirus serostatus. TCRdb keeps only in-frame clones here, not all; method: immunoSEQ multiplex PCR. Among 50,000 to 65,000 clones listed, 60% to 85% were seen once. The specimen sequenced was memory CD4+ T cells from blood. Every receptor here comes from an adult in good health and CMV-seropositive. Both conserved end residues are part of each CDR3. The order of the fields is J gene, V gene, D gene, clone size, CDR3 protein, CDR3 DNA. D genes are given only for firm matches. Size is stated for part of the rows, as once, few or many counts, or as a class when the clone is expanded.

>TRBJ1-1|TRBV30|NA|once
CAWSLGGATMNTEAFF
TGTGCCTGGAGTCTCGGCGGGGCTACCATGAACACTGAAGCTTTCTTT
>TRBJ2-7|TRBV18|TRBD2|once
CASSPGTSGNEQYF
TGTGCCAGCTCACCAGGGACTAGCGGCAACGAGCAGTACTTC
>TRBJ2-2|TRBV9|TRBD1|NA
CASSATGAHTGELFF
TGTGCCAGCAGCGCGACAGGGGCCCACACCGGGGAGCTGTTTTTT
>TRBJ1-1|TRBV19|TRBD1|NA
CASSTGTGTEAFF
TGTGCCAGTAGTACCGGGACAGGGACTGAAGCTTTCTTT
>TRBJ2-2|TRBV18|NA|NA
CASSPPGTDNTGELFF
TGTGCCAGCTCACCACCCGGGACCGATAACACCGGGGAGCTGTTTTTT
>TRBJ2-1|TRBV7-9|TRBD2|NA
CASSLGGGGWDEQFF
TGTGCCAGCAGCTTAGGTGGCGGGGGTTGGGATGAGCAGTTCTTC
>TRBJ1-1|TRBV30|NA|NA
CAWNPDGNTEAFF
TGTGCCTGGAATCCGGACGGGAACACTGAAGCTTTCTTT
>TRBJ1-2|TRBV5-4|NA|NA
CASSAGTENYGYTF
TGTGCCAGCAGCGCGGGGACTGAGAACTATGGCTACACCTTC
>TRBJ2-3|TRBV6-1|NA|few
CASRVTVYPTDTQYF
TGTGCCAGCAGAGTGACAGTTTACCCCACAGATACGCAGTATTTT
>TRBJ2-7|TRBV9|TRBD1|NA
CASSPGQGSGEQYF
TGTGCCAGCAGCCCGGGACAGGGGTCGGGCGAGCAGTACTTC
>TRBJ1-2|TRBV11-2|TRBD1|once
CASSLLTGLGYTF
TGTGCCAGCAGCTTATTGACAGGGTTGGGCTACACCTTC
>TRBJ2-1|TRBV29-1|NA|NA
CSVESWGLNNEQFF
TGCAGCGTTGAGTCTTGGGGCCTAAATAATGAGCAGTTCTTC
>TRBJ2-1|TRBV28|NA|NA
CASRGARSQFF
TGTGCCAGCAGGGGGGCGCGTTCGCAGTTCTTC
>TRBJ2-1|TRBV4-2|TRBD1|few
CASSWDRTSYNEQFF
TGTGCCAGCAGCTGGGACAGAACCTCCTACAATGAGCAGTTCTTC
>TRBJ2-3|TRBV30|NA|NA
CAWSVGGRRVDTQYF
TGTGCCTGGAGTGTGGGGGGCCGCCGGGTAGATACGCAGTATTTT
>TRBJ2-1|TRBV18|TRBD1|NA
CASSANRGPRYNEQFF
TGTGCCAGCTCAGCTAACAGGGGGCCCCGCTACAATGAGCAGTTCTTC
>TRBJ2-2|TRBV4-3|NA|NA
CASSQEQAGELFF
TGCGCCAGCAGCCAAGAACAGGCCGGGGAGCTGTTTTTT
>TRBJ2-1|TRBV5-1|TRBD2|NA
CASSLIAGGRGEQFF
TGCGCCAGCAGCTTGATTGCGGGAGGTCGGGGTGAGCAGTTCTTC
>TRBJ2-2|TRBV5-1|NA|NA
CASSLAVAPYTGELFF
TGCGCCAGCAGCTTGGCGGTAGCGCCCTACACCGGGGAGCTGTTTTTT
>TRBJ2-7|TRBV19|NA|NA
CASSIGDRLGEQYF
TGTGCCAGTAGTATAGGTGACAGGCTTGGAGAGCAGTACTTC
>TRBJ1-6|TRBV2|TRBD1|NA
CASSRDSSNSPLHF
TGTGCCAGCAGTAGGGACAGCTCCAATTCACCCCTCCACTTT
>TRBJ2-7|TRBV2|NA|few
CASSHAPSYEQYF
TGTGCCAGCAGTCATGCACCCTCCTACGAGCAGTACTTC